A selection of T cell receptor beta chains follows, all from one sample in a study of identical twins. Via MiXCR, TCRdb re-called the 5' RACE reads, giving one row per CDR3 protein. The profile covers under 250,000 distinct CDR3 sequences, with roughly 12% appearing a single time and roughly 4.2% taken by the ten largest. These data were likewise used in another study, on yellow fever vaccine responses in identical twins.

The source material was memory (CD45RO+) T cells sorted from blood. These receptors were taken from a woman aged 18-29 years in good health. Both conserved end residues are part of each CDR3. A D gene is named only where the DNA matches it firmly. Not all rows give a size; the values are once, few, many and, for expanded clones, a class.

cdr3_aa cdr3_nt clone_size j_call d_call v_call
CASSLETGPTDTQYF TGTGCCAGCAGCTTAGAAACAGGGCCCACAGATACGCAGTATTTT many TRBJ2-3 NA TRBV7-2
CASRQRGTYGYTF TGTGCCAGCCGACAGCGGGGGACCTATGGCTACACCTTC few TRBJ1-2 NA TRBV12-3/TRBV12-4
CASSSPGLRTDTQYF TGTGCCAGCAGTTCACCGGGACTCCGCACAGATACGCAGTATTTT few TRBJ2-3 NA TRBV6-5
CAIGLGGTEAFF TGTGCCATCGGGCTCGGGGGCACTGAAGCTTTCTTT few TRBJ1-1 NA TRBV10-3
CATSPPRRGDRAVDNSPLHF TGTGCCACCAGTCCTCCGCGGAGGGGCGACCGGGCGGTGGATAATTCACCCCTCCACTTT NA TRBJ1-6 NA TRBV24-1
CASSGFSNEQFF TGTGCCAGCTCGGGGTTCAGCAATGAGCAGTTCTTC few TRBJ2-1 NA TRBV6-5
CASSRSGGTGELFF TGTGCCAGCAGTCGGTCGGGAGGGACCGGGGAGCTGTTTTTT few TRBJ2-2 TRBD2 TRBV25-1
CASSQATGAASGANVLTF TGTGCCAGTAGCCAAGCCACGGGGGCTGCCTCTGGGGCCAACGTCCTGACTTTC few TRBJ2-6 NA TRBV19
CSARPPGENIQYF TGCAGTGCTAGGCCGCCTGGAGAAAACATTCAGTACTTC NA TRBJ2-4 NA TRBV20-1
CSADKREGLDEQFF TGCAGTGCTGACAAGCGGGAGGGCCTTGATGAGCAGTTCTTC NA TRBJ2-1 TRBD2 TRBV20-1
CASSGTGRNTEAFF TGTGCCAGCAGCGGGACAGGGAGGAACACTGAAGCTTTCTTT few TRBJ1-1 TRBD1 TRBV27
CASSLRWLPMNTEAFF TGTGCCAGCAGCTTAAGGTGGCTCCCCATGAACACTGAAGCTTTCTTT many TRBJ1-1 NA TRBV7-2
CAIGTTTSGSLKETQYF TGTGCCATCGGGACTACAACTAGCGGGAGCCTCAAAGAGACCCAGTACTTC NA TRBJ2-5 TRBD2 TRBV10-3
CASSPGTATYNEQFF TGCGCCAGCAGTCCCGGGACAGCAACCTACAATGAGCAGTTCTTC many TRBJ2-1 TRBD1 TRBV5-1
CASSARDRTYEQYF TGTGCCAGCAGCGCCAGGGACAGAACCTACGAGCAGTACTTC NA TRBJ2-7 TRBD1 TRBV7-2
CASSLSGRYEQYF TGTGCCAGCAGTCTAAGTGGGCGGTACGAGCAGTACTTC few TRBJ2-7 NA TRBV28
CASSPLSGATQYF TGTGCCAGCAGCCCGCTTAGCGGGGCTACGCAGTATTTT NA TRBJ2-3 TRBD2 TRBV11-2
CASSPKGQHQPQHF TGTGCCAGCAGCCCTAAGGGACAGCATCAGCCCCAGCATTTT NA TRBJ1-5 TRBD1 TRBV7-9
CASSYDSGSSYNEQFF TGTGCCAGCAGCTACGACTCGGGGAGCTCCTACAATGAGCAGTTCTTC NA TRBJ2-1 NA TRBV7-2
CASSGEGGWGQGKHEQFF TGCGCCAGCAGCGGGGAGGGGGGATGGGGACAGGGTAAACACGAGCAGTTCTTC NA TRBJ2-1 TRBD1 TRBV5-1
CASSLVGQGSSTDTQYF TGCGCCAGCAGCTTGGTGGGACAGGGGTCTAGCACAGATACGCAGTATTTT few TRBJ2-3 TRBD1 TRBV5-1
CATSRDSGTQYF TGTGCCACCAGCAGAGATTCGGGTACGCAGTATTTT NA TRBJ2-3 NA TRBV15
CASSEVLQRAFF TGTGCCAGCAGTGAAGTCTTACAGAGAGCTTTCTTT few TRBJ1-1 NA TRBV6-1
CASSLDGENTEAFF TGTGCCAGCAGCCTGGACGGGGAGAACACTGAAGCTTTCTTT NA TRBJ1-1 NA TRBV6-2/TRBV6-3
CASSLGLAGVLSDPNEQFF TGTGCCAGCAGTTTGGGACTAGCGGGGGTGCTCTCAGATCCTAATGAGCAGTTCTTC NA TRBJ2-1 TRBD2 TRBV28
CASSAGQVSYEQYF TGTGCCAGTAGTGCCGGACAGGTTTCCTACGAGCAGTACTTC few TRBJ2-7 TRBD1 TRBV19
CAISSGQGIYGYTF TGTGCCATCAGCAGTGGGCAGGGAATCTATGGCTACACCTTC NA TRBJ1-2 NA TRBV10-3
CASSDLSGAQETQYF TGTGCCAGCAGTGACCTCTCAGGGGCCCAAGAGACCCAGTACTTC NA TRBJ2-5 NA TRBV6-1
CASIIYRAAEAFF TGTGCCAGCATTATCTACAGGGCCGCTGAAGCTTTCTTT many TRBJ1-1 NA TRBV12-3/TRBV12-4
CASSPGGGDTGELFF TGTGCCAGCAGCCCCGGGGGAGGGGACACCGGGGAGCTGTTTTTT NA TRBJ2-2 TRBD2 TRBV9
CASSLQGAEAFF TGCGCCAGCAGCCTACAGGGGGCTGAAGCTTTCTTT NA TRBJ1-1 TRBD1 TRBV5-1
CASSPGGANYEQYF TGTGCCAGCAGCCCGGGGGGCGCAAACTACGAGCAGTACTTC NA TRBJ2-7 NA TRBV28
CASGLVLGADTGELFF TGTGCTAGTGGTTTGGTACTAGGGGCCGACACCGGGGAGCTGTTTTTT NA TRBJ2-2 NA TRBV12-5
CASSQGTGGHEQYF TGTGCCAGCAGCCAAGGGACAGGGGGTCACGAGCAGTACTTC few TRBJ2-7 TRBD1 TRBV7-9
CASSVGTSGKGRYEQFF TGTGCCAGCAGCGTTGGGACTAGCGGGAAGGGTAGGTATGAGCAGTTCTTC many TRBJ2-1 TRBD2 TRBV9
CASSPQGPGYEQYF TGTGCCAGCAGCCCCCAGGGACCCGGCTACGAGCAGTACTTC NA TRBJ2-7 NA TRBV9
CAISAGQNTGELFF TGTGCCATCAGCGCCGGACAGAACACCGGGGAGCTGTTTTTT few TRBJ2-2 NA TRBV10-3
CASSRRGDTDTQYF TGTGCCAGCAGCCGCCGCGGGGACACAGATACGCAGTATTTT many TRBJ2-3 NA TRBV3-1
CSVVGDLNTGELFF TGCAGCGTTGTTGGAGACTTGAACACCGGGGAGCTGTTTTTT NA TRBJ2-2 NA TRBV29-1
CASSAREGRVQETQYF TGTGCCAGCAGCGCTCGAGAGGGGCGAGTCCAAGAGACCCAGTACTTC NA TRBJ2-5 NA TRBV9
CASSARETHTGELFF TGTGCCAGCAGTGCACGGGAGACTCACACCGGGGAGCTGTTTTTT few TRBJ2-2 NA TRBV2
CASAYGETQYF TGCGCCAGCGCCTATGGAGAGACCCAGTACTTC few TRBJ2-5 NA TRBV5-1
CASRLARAGGSGQPQHF TGTGCCAGCAGACTAGCCCGGGCCGGAGGATCAGGTCAGCCCCAGCATTTT NA TRBJ1-5 NA TRBV28
CATSDPFPREGKDTQYF TGTGCCACCAGTGACCCCTTTCCGCGGGAGGGCAAAGATACGCAGTATTTT NA TRBJ2-3 TRBD2 TRBV24-1
CASSSFGQGGYGYTF TGCGCCAGCAGTTCGTTTGGACAGGGAGGCTATGGCTACACCTTC few TRBJ1-2 TRBD1 TRBV5-1
CASSSTETQYF TGTGCCAGCAGTTCAACAGAGACCCAGTACTTC NA TRBJ2-5 NA TRBV6-2/TRBV6-3
CASSLVNGLEETQYF TGCGCCAGCAGCTTGGTCAATGGGCTAGAAGAGACCCAGTACTTC many TRBJ2-5 NA TRBV5-1
CASSLGAKSYNEQFF TGTGCCAGCAGCTTAGGGGCGAAGTCCTACAATGAGCAGTTCTTC NA TRBJ2-1 NA TRBV11-2
CATTGRGEMAKNIQYF TGTGCCACCACTGGACGGGGGGAGATGGCCAAAAACATTCAGTACTTC few TRBJ2-4 TRBD2 TRBV28
CASTSLQGGGYTF TGTGCCAGCACCTCTCTACAGGGGGGAGGCTACACCTTC many TRBJ1-2 TRBD1 TRBV12-3/TRBV12-4
CAISDGRVAKNIQYF TGTGCCATCAGTGATGGCCGTGTAGCCAAAAACATTCAGTACTTC few TRBJ2-4 NA TRBV10-3
CSVASGNEQYF TGCAGCGTTGCATCCGGGAACGAGCAGTACTTC few TRBJ2-7 NA TRBV29-1
CASSPRGRGNSPLHF TGTGCCAGCAGCCCAAGGGGTCGTGGTAATTCACCCCTCCACTTT NA TRBJ1-6 NA TRBV7-8
CATSREAGDYTGELFF TGTGCCACCAGCAGAGAAGCGGGAGACTACACCGGGGAGCTGTTTTTT NA TRBJ2-2 TRBD2 TRBV15
CASSPKDRGEAFF TGTGCCAGCTCACCAAAGGACAGGGGTGAAGCTTTCTTT NA TRBJ1-1 TRBD1 TRBV18